This T cell receptor (beta chain) originates from a study of shared clonotypes between healthy human individuals. Findings and limits, study-wide: The diversity represented, both genetic and in exposure history, was limited by few donors.

This was a deep-level run. The sequenced material, unsorted PBMC DNA, was run on ten immunoSEQ deep assay plates. Authors' data handling: Junction-only sequences without quality scores came from ImmunoSEQ, so filtering differed. Here immunoSEQ multiplex PCR was the method, and the copy in TCRdb shows in-frame clones only, minus some. That table supplies the V and J calls and clone size; D and trimming were determined from the DNA. Counted here are about 600,000 clones, roughly four fifths occurring once; the ten biggest clones make up 12%. With respect to this clone: What it recognizes is unknown.

Trimming took off 0 bases at V and 4 bases at J, with 12 bases between the two ends. The CDR3 sequence is 15 residues long. Germline V CDR1 and CDR2: MRHNA, SNTAGT. V usage is TRBV6-4 and J usage is TRBJ1-2; tentatively, D is TRBD1 (5 bases). Sequencing was done on a sample of PBMCs. This receptor was identified in a woman in her thirties or forties in good health. Some clones in this sample may be carry-over from other donors' samples. CDR3 region: CASSDSGTESYGYTF. The CDR3 bases are TGTGCCAGCAGTGACTCAGGGACGGAAAGCTATGGCTACACCTTC.